Sequencing of this T cell receptor (beta chain) was carried out in a study of monozygotic twins with inflammatory bowel disease. Overall study results and limits: Using the inverse Simpson index, IBD patients had lower TCRbeta diversity than healthy co-twins. It was observed that concordant and discordant twins did not differ in repertoire similarity, possibly given limited power.

The CDR3 runs 15 residues. CDR1 and CDR2 (germline): DFQATT, SNEGSKA (reference sequence). From the 5' RACE reads, TCRdb lists one entry per CDR3 protein and no DNA. The data show some 440,000 distinct CDR3 sequences, and the top ten clones hold 2.4%. Regarding this clonotype: As yet, its antigen is unknown.

One blood sample of approximately 2.5 ml was taken from each donor. Sequenced sample: blood. The chain recombines TRBV20-1 with TRBJ2-3; as DNA is missing, the TRBD1 call by TCRdb cannot be tested. This receptor was identified in a human donor with ulcerative colitis or Crohn's disease, or a healthy co-twin of an affected twin (not recorded which). The CDR3 region is CSATTGTESTDTQYF.